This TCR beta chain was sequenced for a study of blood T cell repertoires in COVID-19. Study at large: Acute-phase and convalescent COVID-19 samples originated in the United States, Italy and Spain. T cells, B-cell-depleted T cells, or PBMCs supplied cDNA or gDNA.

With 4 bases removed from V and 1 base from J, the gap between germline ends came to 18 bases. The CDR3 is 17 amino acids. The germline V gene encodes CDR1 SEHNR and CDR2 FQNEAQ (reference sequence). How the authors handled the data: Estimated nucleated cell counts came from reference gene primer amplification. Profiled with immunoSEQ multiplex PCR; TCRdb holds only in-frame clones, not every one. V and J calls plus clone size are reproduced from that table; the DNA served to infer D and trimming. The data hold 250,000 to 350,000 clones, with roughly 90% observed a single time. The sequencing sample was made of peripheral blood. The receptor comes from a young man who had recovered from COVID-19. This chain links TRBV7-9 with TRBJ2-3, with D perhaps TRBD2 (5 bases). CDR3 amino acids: CASSSFGGGEGTDTQYF. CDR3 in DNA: TGTGCCAGCAGCTCCTTCGGAGGCGGCGAAGGCACAGATACGCAGTATTTT.